Here is one TCR beta chain with its context. Its antigen is still unknown. This sample stems from a study of cytotoxic CD8 clonotypes in ibrutinib-treated CLL. Study-wide background: The study included approximately 12 relapsed/refractory and about 16 treatment-naive patients; fewer than 18 had IGHV unmutated disease. Study-wide findings and caveats: Sustained-remission and progressing patients' sampling times differed.

Trimming took off 0 bases at V and 7 bases at J, with 15 bases between the two ends. This CDR3 has 15 residues. Germline assignment: CDR1 SGHVS and CDR2 FNYEAQ. TCRdb keeps only in-frame clones here, not all; method: immunoSEQ multiplex PCR. The data show approximately 190,000 clones, with roughly 77% seen just once and 5.5% to 7% held by the top ten. Sequencing used PBMCs, obtained after 12 months of ibrutinib treatment. V usage is TRBV7-6 and J usage is TRBJ1-2; D is unresolved. The receptor's source is a human donor with chronic lymphocytic leukemia. DNA for the CDR3: TGTGCCAGCAGCTTAGCGCAGCCGCTCGGGTCTGGCTACACCTTC. As protein: CASSLAQPLGSGYTF.